Below, 13 T cell receptor beta chains from the same sample are listed, as sequenced in a study of radiation and T cells in renal cell carcinoma. Time point specified: baseline pretreatment blood. Stated treatment: 15 Gy SBRT to primary tumor, nephrectomy 4 weeks later. Using immunoSEQ multiplex PCR, the repertoire was profiled, and TCRdb retains in-frame clones only, with some absent. The sample has about 140,000 clones, around four fifths seen once. The sample here was blood, taken from a patient whose treatment included radiotherapy and nephrectomy. The receptors were gathered from a woman aged 50 to 60 with renal cell carcinoma.

The CDR3 spells CASSQESRSAFYGYTF. The DNA of the CDR3 is TGCGCCAGCAGCCAAGAAAGCCGTTCTGCCTTCTATGGCTACACCTTC. This sequence joins TRBV4-3 and TRBJ1-2; D is undetermined. Trimming removed 0 bases from V and 4 bases from J, with 15 bases in between. CDR1 is LGHNA and CDR2 is YSLEER in the germline V gene. The CDR3 loop spans 16 amino acids.

V and J are TRBV6-1 and TRBJ2-2; the D gene could be TRBD1 or TRBD2 (6 bases each). The V gene lost 6 bases and the J gene lost 4 bases, with 15 bases spanning the gap. CDR1 MNHNS and CDR2 SASEGT come from the germline V gene. CDR3 length equals 15 residues. The CDR3 here is CASRGLGGGTGELFF. The CDR3 coding sequence is TGTGCCAGCAGAGGGTTGGGGGGCGGCACCGGGGAGCTGTTTTTT.

The J gene is TRBJ2-6, the V gene TRBV21-1; no DNA check was done on the table's D call, TRBD1. TRBV21-1 constitutes a pseudogene. The CDR3 loop spans 18 amino acids. This CDR3 is CASSTLRTGEQGANVLTF. CDR3 DNA: TGTGCCAGCAGCACCCTTCGGACAGGGGAGCAAGGGGCCAACGTCCTGACTTTC.

This sequence joins TRBV6-5 and TRBJ2-3; 11 nucleotides match TRBD1. Germline V gives CDR1 MNHEY, CDR2 SVGAGI. Trimming removed 0 bases from V and 6 bases from J; junction bases left unmatched: 5. The CDR3 is made up of 16 amino acids. The CDR3 sequence: CASSYSGQGARDTQYF. CDR3 nucleotides: TGTGCCAGCAGTTACTCAGGACAGGGGGCGCGGGATACGCAGTATTTT.

The chain recombines TRBV7-2 with TRBJ1-4; 7 bases align to TRBD1. V trimming: 4 bases; J trimming: 8 bases; junction bases outside the gene matches: 7. Per the germline V gene, CDR1 is SGHTA and CDR2 is FQGNSA. CDR3 length: 14 residues. CDR3 residues: CASSSQGEAEKLFF. The CDR3, as DNA: TGTGCCAGCAGCTCCCAGGGGGAAGCGGAAAAACTGTTTTTT.

This clone came up a few times. V usage is TRBV30 and J usage is TRBJ1-5; D not resolved. CDR1 is GTSNPN and CDR2 is SVGIG in the germline V gene (reference sequence). This CDR3 region has 12 residues. V lost 3 bases to trimming and J lost 5 bases, with 8 bases between them. This chain's CDR3 is CAWSPGDQPQHF. Written as DNA, the CDR3 is TGTGCCTGGAGCCCAGGTGATCAGCCCCAGCATTTT.

This clone was seen only once. This sequence joins TRBV18 and TRBJ1-3; D is possibly TRBD1 (5 bases). The germline V and J ends were trimmed by 6 bases and 4 bases, with 10 bases remaining between them. The CDR3 is 13 amino acids. The germline CDR1 and CDR2 sequences are KGHSH and LQKENI. The CDR3: CASSLPGGNTIYF. Written as DNA, the CDR3 is TGTGCCAGCTCCCTCCCAGGGGGAAACACCATATATTTT.

The V and J genes are TRBV19 and TRBJ2-1; D perhaps matches TRBD2 (5 bases). V lost 7 bases and J 9 bases, leaving 16 bases between the germline ends. The germline gives CDR1 LNHDA, CDR2 SQIVND (reference sequence). CDR3 length: 13 residues. The CDR3 sequence: CASTPITGSEQFF. In DNA form, the CDR3 reads TGTGCCAGTACCCCAATAACGGGATCTGAGCAGTTCTTC.

V usage is TRBV29-1 and J usage is TRBJ2-1, with 10 bases identical to TRBD1. Germline lookup yields CDR1 SQVTM and CDR2 ANQGSEA. The V and J ends lost 4 bases and 3 bases, in that order; junction bases with no gene match: 9. This CDR3 spans 16 amino acids. The CDR3 DNA reads as TGCAGCGTTGCCGGGGGACAGGGGTCGGACTACAATGAGCAGTTCTTC. This gives the protein CSVAGGQGSDYNEQFF.

V and J are TRBV14 and TRBJ2-7; the match to TRBD2 covers 8 bases. The CDR3 runs to 15 residues. J lost 3 bases, V lost 1 base, and 5 bases had no gene match. Germline V CDR1 and CDR2: SGHDN, FVKESK. The CDR3 DNA is TGTGCCAGCAGCCAAGGTAGCGGGGATATCTACGAGCAGTACTTC. This sequence encodes CASSQGSGDIYEQYF.

CDR3 in DNA: TGTGCCAGCAGCTTGAGTTCTAGCGCTCGCGAGCAGTACTTC. Protein product: CASSLSSSAREQYF. The chain combines TRBV9 with TRBJ2-7; D possibly corresponds to TRBD2 (6 bases). Germline CDR1 and CDR2: SGDLS and YYNGEE. V was cut by 4 bases and J by 6 bases, with 17 bases left in between. The CDR3 spans 14 residues.

The V and J genes are TRBV4-3 and TRBJ2-5; TRBD2 agrees at 12 bases. The CDR3 consists of 17 residues. V lost 0 bases, J lost 4 bases, and 6 bases stayed unmatched. The V gene's germline CDR1 is LGHNA and CDR2 YSLEER. CDR3 protein: CASSQDGLAGNLETQYF. Here the CDR3 DNA reads TGCGCCAGCAGCCAAGACGGACTAGCGGGGAATCTAGAGACCCAGTACTTC.

V gene TRBV5-1 combines with J gene TRBJ2-3; D unclear. The CDR3 has 15 residues. V was shortened by 0 bases and J by 0 bases, with 8 bases between the two germline ends. From germline, CDR1 is SGHRS and CDR2 YFSETQ. The CDR3 loop is CASSLGATSTDTQYF. In DNA, the CDR3 is TGCGCCAGCAGCTTGGGGGCCACGAGCACAGATACGCAGTATTTT. The full variable domain, in which reference TRBV5-1 and TRBJ2-3 provide the parts outside the CDR3, is KAGVTQTPRYLIKTRGQQVTLSCSPISGHRSVSWYQQTPGQGLQFLFEYFSETQRNKGNFPGRFSGRQFSNSRSEMNVSTLELGDSALYLCASSLGATSTDTQYFGPGTRLTVL.